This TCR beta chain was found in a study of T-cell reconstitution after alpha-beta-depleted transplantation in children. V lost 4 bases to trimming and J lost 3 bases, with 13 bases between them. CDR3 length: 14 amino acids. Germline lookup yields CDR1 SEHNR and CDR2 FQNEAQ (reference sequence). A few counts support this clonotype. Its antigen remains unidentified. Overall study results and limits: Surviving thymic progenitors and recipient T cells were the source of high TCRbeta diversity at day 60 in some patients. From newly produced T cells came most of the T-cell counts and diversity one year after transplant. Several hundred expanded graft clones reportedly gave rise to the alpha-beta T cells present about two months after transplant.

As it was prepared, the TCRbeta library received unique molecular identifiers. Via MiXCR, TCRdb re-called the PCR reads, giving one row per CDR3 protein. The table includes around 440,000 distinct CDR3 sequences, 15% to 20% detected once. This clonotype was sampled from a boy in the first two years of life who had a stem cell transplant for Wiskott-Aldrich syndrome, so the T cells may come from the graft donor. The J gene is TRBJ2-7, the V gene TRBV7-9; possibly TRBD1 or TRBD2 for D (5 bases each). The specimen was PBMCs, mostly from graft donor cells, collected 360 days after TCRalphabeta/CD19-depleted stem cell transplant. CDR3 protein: CASSWDAPYYEQYF. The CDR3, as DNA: TGTGCCAGCAGCTGGGACGCGCCGTACTACGAGCAGTACTTC.